The 32 T cell receptor beta chains given below trace back to one sample, sequenced in a study of CD8 T cells in Susac syndrome. After extraction with the RNeasy kit, roughly 0.45 to 1 ug of the RNA was reverse transcribed using random hexamers. Via MiXCR, TCRdb re-called the immunoSEQ multiplex PCR reads, giving one row per CDR3 protein. The data show around 170,000 distinct CDR3 sequences, 85% to 95% seen once. The material sequenced was CD8+ T cells from PBMCs. Every receptor here comes from a human donor with multiple sclerosis.

This chain links TRBV7-9 with TRBJ2-5; 12 bases line up with TRBD2. The CDR3 loop spans 18 amino acids. Germline values: CDR1 SEHNR, CDR2 FQNEAQ (reference sequence). The ends lost 6 bases at V and 5 bases at J; junction bases unmatched: 16. This CDR3 is CASRSHPWTSGETETQYF. The CDR3 DNA sequence: TGTGCCAGCAGGTCTCACCCCTGGACTAGCGGGGAGACGGAGACCCAGTACTTC.

The chain combines TRBV5-1 with TRBJ2-5; TRBD2 agrees at 9 bases. J lost 2 bases, V lost 4 bases, and 3 bases had no gene match. Germline CDR1 is SGHRS and CDR2 is YFSETQ. The length of the CDR3 is 14 residues. The CDR3 loop reads CASSPSGEQETQYF. CDR3 in DNA: TGCGCCAGCAGCCCTAGCGGGGAGCAAGAGACCCAGTACTTC.

V gene TRBV7-9 combines with J gene TRBJ2-7; 7 bases fit TRBD1. After removal of 5 bases from V and 0 bases from J, the junction contained 7 bases not matched to a gene. From germline, CDR1 is SEHNR and CDR2 FQNEAQ (reference sequence). This CDR3 has 15 amino acids. The CDR3 bases are TGTGCCAGCAGCACTACAGGGGCCCACTCCTACGAGCAGTACTTC. This gives the protein CASSTTGAHSYEQYF.

This clonotype showed up just once. V gene TRBV25-1 combines with J gene TRBJ2-7; D uncertain. Germline CDR1 reads MGHDK; CDR2 reads SYGVNS. Trimming took off 8 bases at V and 6 bases at J, with 8 bases between the two ends. This CDR3 is built from 10 residues. The CDR3 bases are TGTGCCAGCCGCAGTGGCGAGCAGTACTTC. This encodes CASRSGEQYF.

The V call is TRBV20-1, the J call TRBJ1-2; 9 positions agree with TRBD1. Trimming at V came to 0 bases and at J to 4 bases, leaving 3 bases not matched to a gene. CDR3 size: 14 residues. Germline V gene lookup returns CDR1 DFQATT and CDR2 SNEGSKA (reference sequence). CDR3 sequence (DNA): TGCAGTGCTAGAGATCAGGACAGGGGCTATGGCTACACCTTC. Translating gives CSARDQDRGYGYTF.

This rearrangement joins TRBV7-9 to TRBJ1-2, with TRBD1 matching 7 bases. The CDR3 runs 14 residues. V was pared by 3 bases and J by 4 bases, with 5 bases of the junction left unmatched. Germline CDR1 reads SEHNR; CDR2 reads FQNEAQ (reference sequence). CDR3 DNA: TGTGCCAGCAGCTTCCGGACAGGCATCTATGGCTACACCTTC. Amino acid sequence: CASSFRTGIYGYTF.

This rearrangement joins TRBV28 to TRBJ1-5, with D perhaps TRBD1 (5 bases). The CDR3 runs to 13 residues. V lost 7 bases, J lost 6 bases, and 13 bases lay in between. Germline loops: CDR1 MDHEN, CDR2 SYDVKM. The CDR3 sequence: CASNSRRGQPQHF. The CDR3 coding sequence is TGTGCCAGCAACTCCCGGAGGGGTCAGCCCCAGCATTTT.

The genes are TRBV7-2 and TRBJ1-2, with TRBD1 matching 8 bases. With V trimmed by 7 bases and J by 4 bases, 5 bases remained unmatched. This CDR3 has 13 amino acids. Germline loops: CDR1 SGHTA, CDR2 FQGNSA. The CDR3 loop reads CASNPGTGYGYTF. The DNA of the CDR3 is TGTGCCAGCAACCCCGGGACAGGCTATGGCTACACCTTC. The full variable domain, rest sourced from reference TRBV7-2 and TRBJ1-2, is GAGVSQSPSNKVTEKGKDVELRCDPISGHTALYWYRQSLGQGLEFLIYFQGNSAPDKSGLPSDRFSAERTGGSVSTLTIQRTQQEDSAVYLCASNPGTGYGYTFGSGTRLTVV.

The table lists this clonotype with a count of one. The chain employs TRBV13 and TRBJ2-1, with TRBD2 identical over 8 bases. Germline-derived CDR1 and CDR2 are PRHDT and FYEKMQ (reference sequence). The CDR3 is made up of 16 amino acids. The trim removed 5 bases at V and 0 bases at J, leaving 6 bases unmatched. CDR3 region: CASSVNSGSSYNEQFF. The CDR3 DNA reads TGTGCCAGCAGCGTCAACAGCGGGAGCTCCTACAATGAGCAGTTCTTC.

The chain uses TRBV7-8 and TRBJ1-1; D is uncertain. The V end lost 1 base, the J end lost 1 base, and 13 bases lay between the germline ends. The CDR3 has 16 residues. Germline lookup yields CDR1 SGHVS and CDR2 FQNEAQ. The CDR3 nucleotides are TGTGCCAGCAGCTTAGTCGGGTCTCCGGGGAACACTGAAGCTTTCTTT. Its translation is CASSLVGSPGNTEAFF.

The CDR3 sequence: CASSVSGLAGNPIYNEQFF. The DNA of the CDR3 is TGTGCCAGCAGCGTATCGGGACTAGCGGGAAATCCGATCTACAATGAGCAGTTCTTC. The chain has TRBV9 and TRBJ2-1; 13 bases agree with TRBD2. The CDR3 loop spans 19 amino acids. Germline loops: CDR1 SGDLS, CDR2 YYNGEE. Unmatched junction bases numbered 10, after V lost 1 base and J lost 3 bases.

The chain carries TRBV7-9 and TRBJ2-1, with D uncertain. Trimming removed 10 bases at V and 2 bases at J, with 15 bases between. The CDR3 has 14 residues. Germline assignment: CDR1 SEHNR and CDR2 FQNEAQ (reference sequence). The CDR3: CATSVVTTYNEQFF. DNA for the CDR3: TGTGCCACCTCTGTAGTTACGACCTACAATGAGCAGTTCTTC.

The chain recombines TRBV12-3 or TRBV12-4 with TRBJ2-2; no reliable D call. Trimming left V 4 bases short and J 4 bases short, with 7 bases between. The length of the CDR3 is 13 residues. DNA for the CDR3: TGTGCCAGCAGTTGGAGCGTCACCGGGGAGCTGTTTTTT. Translated, it gives CASSWSVTGELFF.

This clonotype is a singleton in its sample. V gene TRBV4-1 combines with J gene TRBJ2-1, with 11 nucleotides matching TRBD2. This CDR3 has 16 amino acids. Trimming cost V 0 bases and J 6 bases; bases outside gene matches: 4. The V gene's germline CDR1 is MGHRA and CDR2 YSYEKL. The CDR3 spells CASSQDLGTSGNEQFF. In DNA, the CDR3 is TGCGCCAGCAGCCAAGATCTGGGGACTAGCGGCAATGAGCAGTTCTTC.

The rearrangement uses TRBV2 and TRBJ1-2; D ambiguous. V lost 7 bases to trimming and J lost 8 bases, with 17 bases between them. Germline V lookup: CDR1 SNHLY, CDR2 FYNNEI. The CDR3 contains 13 residues. The chain's CDR3 is CASNGLRARGYTF. In DNA, the CDR3 is TGTGCCAGCAACGGCCTCCGAGCGAGGGGCTACACCTTC.

The V call is TRBV9, the J call TRBJ2-3, with D possibly matching TRBD1 (7 bases). The ends were cut back, 2 bases at V and 5 bases at J, with 15 bases in the middle. CDR3 length: 15 residues. Per the germline V gene, CDR1 is SGDLS and CDR2 is YYNGEE. The CDR3 bases are TGTGCCAGCAGCGTTGTAGGGCAGGGGGGAGATACGCAGTATTTT. It specifies CASSVVGQGGDTQYF.

This chain joins TRBV6-6 and TRBJ2-7; D gene uncertain. The ends were cut back, 0 bases at V and 3 bases at J, with 12 bases in the middle. CDR3 length: 15 residues. Per germline, CDR1 MNHNY and CDR2 SVGAGI (reference sequence). CDR3 in amino acids: CASSYSPPPNYEQYF. CDR3 DNA: TGTGCCAGCAGTTACTCGCCCCCACCTAACTACGAGCAGTACTTC.

V is TRBV29-1 and J is TRBJ2-7, with D tentatively TRBD2 (6 bases). From germline, CDR1 is SQVTM and CDR2 ANQGSEA. The CDR3 contains 14 residues. Trimming took off 1 base at V and 0 bases at J, with 10 bases between the two ends. The chain's CDR3 is CSVEAAGSSYEQYF. DNA for the CDR3: TGCAGCGTTGAAGCGGCGGGAAGCTCCTACGAGCAGTACTTC.

V usage is TRBV14 and J usage is TRBJ2-7; D ambiguous. The CDR3 is made up of 13 amino acids. V was clipped by 2 bases and J by 4 bases, with 9 bases between them. Germline values: CDR1 SGHDN, CDR2 FVKESK. The CDR3 DNA sequence: TGTGCCAGCAGCCAACGGTTAGGGTACGAGCAGTACTTC. It translates to CASSQRLGYEQYF.

The V call is TRBV5-1, the J call TRBJ2-3; 11 bases match TRBD2. J lost 2 bases, V lost 4 bases, and 6 bases had no gene match. The CDR3 loop spans 16 amino acids. CDR1 and CDR2 from the germline V gene are SGHRS and YFSETQ. The CDR3 region is CASSGRTSGPTDTQYF. The CDR3 coding sequence is TGCGCCAGCAGCGGAAGGACTAGCGGGCCCACAGATACGCAGTATTTT.

The gene calls are TRBV19 and TRBJ2-5; D is possibly TRBD2 (5 bases). Germline V gene sequence: CDR1 LNHDA, CDR2 SQIVND (reference sequence). The ends were cut back, 2 bases at V and 5 bases at J, with 15 bases in the middle. This CDR3 region has 15 residues. The CDR3 here is CASSIPGKGGETQYF. For the CDR3, the DNA is TGTGCCAGTAGTATACCCGGGAAGGGCGGGGAGACCCAGTACTTC.

The chain couples TRBV7-9 to TRBJ2-7; D is undetermined. The CDR3 extends over 12 amino acids. Germline lookup yields CDR1 SEHNR and CDR2 FQNEAQ (reference sequence). V lost 0 bases and J lost 6, with 6 bases in between. The CDR3 bases are TGTGCCAGCAGCTTAGCCGTGGGCGAGCAGTACTTC. It is translated as CASSLAVGEQYF.

This clonotype came up once. The chain has TRBV3-1 and TRBJ2-7; 8 bases map to TRBD2. V dropped 7 bases and J dropped 0; count of bases not matched to a gene: 5. In germline, CDR1 is LGHDT, CDR2 YNNKEL (reference sequence). CDR3 length equals 14 residues. CDR3 region: CASNRGGTSYEQYF. DNA of the CDR3: TGTGCCAGCAACCGCGGGGGGACCTCCTACGAGCAGTACTTC.

The chain recombines TRBV19 with TRBJ2-2; D remains unclear. Trimming left V 2 bases short and J 1 base short, with 5 bases between. The CDR3 is 14 amino acids. Germline-derived CDR1 and CDR2 are LNHDA and SQIVND (reference sequence). The CDR3 coding sequence is TGTGCCAGTAGTATAATCAAGAACACCGGGGAGCTGTTTTTT. This sequence encodes CASSIIKNTGELFF. Drawing the rest from reference TRBV19 and TRBJ2-2, the complete variable domain is DGGITQSPKYLFRKEGQNVTLSCEQNLNHDAMYWYRQDPGQGLRLIYYSQIVNDFQKGDIAEGYSVSREKKESFPLTVTSAQKNPTAFYLCASSIIKNTGELFFGEGSRLTVL.

The chain employs TRBV6-5 and TRBJ2-3; TRBD2 is a possible D gene (6 bases). CDR1 MNHEY and CDR2 SVGAGI come from the germline V gene. The V and J ends lost 8 bases and 3 bases respectively, with 12 bases between them. The CDR3 covers 13 residues. The CDR3 bases are TGTGCCAGCCAGGCGCGGGGAACAGATACGCAGTATTTT. Its translation: CASQARGTDTQYF.

The chain links TRBV3-1 to TRBJ2-6, with D maybe TRBD2 (6 bases). Germline V lookup: CDR1 LGHDT, CDR2 YNNKEL (reference sequence). The CDR3 covers 17 residues. V was clipped by 1 base and J by 0 bases, with 10 bases between them. CDR3 nucleotide sequence: TGTGCCAGCAGCCAAGGAGCGCGGGGCTCTGGGGCCAACGTCCTGACTTTC. It translates to CASSQGARGSGANVLTF.

The gene calls are TRBV20-1 and TRBJ2-2, with 8 nucleotides matching TRBD1. This CDR3 region has 16 residues. The junction had 6 bases not matched to a gene; V was cut back by 2 bases and J by 1 base. CDR1 and CDR2 from the germline V gene are DFQATT and SNEGSKA (reference sequence). CDR3 sequence: CSARHRQGWNTGELFF. CDR3 DNA sequence: TGCAGTGCTAGACACAGACAGGGGTGGAACACCGGGGAGCTGTTTTTT.

The chain recombines TRBV3-1 with TRBJ2-7; D is perhaps TRBD1 (5 bases). The CDR3 covers 14 residues. The V end was cut by 1 base, the J end by 7 bases, with 14 bases between. Germline V lookup: CDR1 LGHDT, CDR2 YNNKEL (reference sequence). The DNA of the CDR3 is TGTGCCAGCAGCCAAGTCGGCAGGGCTCGAGAGCAGTACTTC. Translation gives CASSQVGRAREQYF.

In its sample, this clonotype was seen a few times. The gene calls are TRBV11-2 and TRBJ2-7; the D is unclear. Germline V gene data show CDR1 as SGHAT and CDR2 as FQNNGV. The CDR3 sequence is 13 residues long. V was cut by 5 bases and J by 6 bases, with 14 bases left in between. This CDR3 is CASSPLIRSEQYF. The DNA of the CDR3 is TGTGCCAGCAGCCCCCTGATAAGGTCCGAGCAGTACTTC.

V and J are TRBV29-1 and TRBJ1-2; the D gene is possibly TRBD1 (5 bases). Germline lookup yields CDR1 SQVTM and CDR2 ANQGSEA. V was shortened by 5 bases and J by 4 bases, with 11 bases between the two germline ends. The CDR3 is 12 amino acids. The CDR3 nucleotides read TGCAGCGTTCCAGGGTTCGGCTATGGCTACACCTTC. Amino acid sequence: CSVPGFGYGYTF.

A single count supports this clonotype. V gene TRBV6-5 combines with J gene TRBJ1-5; a weak D match, TRBD1 (6 bases). Germline-derived CDR1 and CDR2 are MNHEY and SVGAGI. The V end was cut by 6 bases, the J end by 7 bases, with 16 bases between. The CDR3 has 14 amino acids. CDR3 amino acids: CASSLRGAGQPQHF. The CDR3 DNA is TGTGCCAGCAGCCTTCGGGGGGCTGGACAGCCCCAGCATTTT.

V usage is TRBV20-1 and J usage is TRBJ2-1, with D perhaps matching TRBD2 (6 bases). The CDR3 spans 13 residues. Germline V gene data show CDR1 as DFQATT and CDR2 as SNEGSKA (reference sequence). Trimming removed 6 bases from V and 2 bases from J, with 11 bases in between. CDR3 amino acids: CSARGVPYNEQFF. The CDR3, as DNA: TGCAGTGCCCGCGGGGTACCCTACAATGAGCAGTTCTTC.